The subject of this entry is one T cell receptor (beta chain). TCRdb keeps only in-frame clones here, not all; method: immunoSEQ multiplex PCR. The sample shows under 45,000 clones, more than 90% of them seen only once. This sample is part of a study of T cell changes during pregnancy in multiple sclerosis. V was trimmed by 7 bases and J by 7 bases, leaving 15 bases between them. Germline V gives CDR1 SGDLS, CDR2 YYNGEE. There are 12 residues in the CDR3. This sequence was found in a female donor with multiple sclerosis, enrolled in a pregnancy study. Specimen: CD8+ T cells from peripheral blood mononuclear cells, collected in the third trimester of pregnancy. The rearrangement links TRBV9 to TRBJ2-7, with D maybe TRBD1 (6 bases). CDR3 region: CASGGQPGEQYF. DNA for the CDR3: TGTGCCAGCGGAGGACAGCCTGGGGAGCAGTACTTC.